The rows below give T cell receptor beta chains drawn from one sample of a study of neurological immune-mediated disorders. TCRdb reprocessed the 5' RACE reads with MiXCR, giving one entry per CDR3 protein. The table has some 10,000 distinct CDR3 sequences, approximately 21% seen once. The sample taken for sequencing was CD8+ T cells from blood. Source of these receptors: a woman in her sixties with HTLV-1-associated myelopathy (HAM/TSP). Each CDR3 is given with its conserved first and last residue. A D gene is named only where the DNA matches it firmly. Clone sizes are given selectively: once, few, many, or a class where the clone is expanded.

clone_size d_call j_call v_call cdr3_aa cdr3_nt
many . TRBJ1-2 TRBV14 CASSQDTGFSLYGYTF TGTGCCAGCAGCCAAGATACCGGTTTCTCCCTTTATGGCTACACCTTC
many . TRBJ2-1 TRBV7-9 CASSPPGGIEQFF TGTGCCAGCAGCCCGCCGGGTGGGATTGAGCAGTTCTTC
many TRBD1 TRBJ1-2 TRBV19 CASRTPGQGFDYGYTF TGTGCCAGTAGGACTCCGGGACAGGGTTTCGACTATGGCTACACCTTC
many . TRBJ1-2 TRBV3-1 CASSHLKQGLYGYTF TGTGCCAGCAGCCACCTTAAACAGGGACTCTATGGCTACACCTTC
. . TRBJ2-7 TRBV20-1 CSATAGLGYEQYF TGCAGTGCCACCGCCGGACTGGGTTACGAGCAGTACTTC
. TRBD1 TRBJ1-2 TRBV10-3 CAISPGGVYGYTF TGTGCCATCAGTCCAGGGGGCGTCTATGGCTACACCTTC
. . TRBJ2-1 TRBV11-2 CASSLEVGHREQFF TGTGCCAGCAGCTTAGAGGTGGGACATAGGGAGCAGTTCTTC
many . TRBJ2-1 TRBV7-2 CASSWGLAKYNEQFF TGTGCCAGCAGCTGGGGACTGGCAAAGTACAATGAGCAGTTCTTC
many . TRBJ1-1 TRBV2 CASSPGGGLNTEAFF TGTGCCAGCAGTCCTGGGGGGGGTTTGAACACTGAAGCTTTCTTT
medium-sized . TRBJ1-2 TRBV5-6 CASSLGTLNYGYTF TGTGCCAGCAGCTTGGGAACACTTAACTATGGCTACACCTTC
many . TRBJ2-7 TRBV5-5 CASSSYEQYF TGTGCCAGCAGCTCCTACGAGCAGTACTTC
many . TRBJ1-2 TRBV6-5 CASSYTGSGYTF TGTGCCAGCAGTTATACAGGGAGCGGCTACACCTTC
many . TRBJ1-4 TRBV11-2 CASQTSGTVIF TGTGCCAGCCAAACCTCCGGGACGGTGATTTTT
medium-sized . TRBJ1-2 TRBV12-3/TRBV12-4 CASSFVGYGYTF TGTGCCAGCAGTTTCGTTGGCTATGGCTACACCTTC
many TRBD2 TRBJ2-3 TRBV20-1 CSATSGTSGGAGDTQYF TGCAGTGCAACCTCCGGGACTAGCGGGGGGGCCGGGGATACGCAGTATTTT
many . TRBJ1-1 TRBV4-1 CASSQVPGPLNTEAFF TGCGCCAGCAGCCAAGTCCCCGGACCCCTTAACACTGAAGCTTTCTTT
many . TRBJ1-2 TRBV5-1 CASSLAGDNYGYTF TGCGCCAGCAGCTTAGCAGGGGACAACTATGGCTACACCTTC
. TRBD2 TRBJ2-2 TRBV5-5 CASSLGPAGTSNTGELFF TGTGCCAGCAGCTTGGGGCCAGCGGGGACCTCGAACACCGGGGAGCTGTTTTTT
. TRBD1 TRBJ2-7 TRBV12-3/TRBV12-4 CASRVAGGEAYEQYF TGTGCCAGCAGAGTAGCAGGGGGCGAAGCCTACGAGCAGTACTTC
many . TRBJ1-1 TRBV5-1 CASSSRPGAEAFF TGCGCCAGCAGCTCCCGACCGGGGGCTGAAGCTTTCTTT
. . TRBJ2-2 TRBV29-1 CSINAVAGELFF TGCAGCATCAATGCGGTAGCCGGGGAGCTGTTTTTT
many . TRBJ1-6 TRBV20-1 CSASSEWNIHNSPLHF TGCAGTGCTAGCTCCGAATGGAACATCCATAATTCACCCCTCCACTTT
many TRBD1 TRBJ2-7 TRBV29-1 CSADSSGQGSYEQYF TGCAGCGCCGATTCATCAGGACAGGGCTCCTACGAGCAGTACTTC